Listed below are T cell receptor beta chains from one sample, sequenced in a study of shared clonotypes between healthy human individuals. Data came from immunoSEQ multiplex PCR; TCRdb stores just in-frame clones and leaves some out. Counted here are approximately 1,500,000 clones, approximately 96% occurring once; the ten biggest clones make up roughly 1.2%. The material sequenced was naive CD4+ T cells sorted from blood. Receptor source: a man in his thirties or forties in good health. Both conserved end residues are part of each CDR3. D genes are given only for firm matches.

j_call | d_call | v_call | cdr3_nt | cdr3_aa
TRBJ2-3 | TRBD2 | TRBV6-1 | TGTGCCAGCAGTGTGGGACTAGCGGGAGGCACTTTCCCAGATACGCAGTATTTT | CASSVGLAGGTFPDTQYF
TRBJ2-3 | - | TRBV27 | TGTGCCAGCAGTTTGGGGGTTAAGGGGGGAGATACGCAGTATTTT | CASSLGVKGGDTQYF
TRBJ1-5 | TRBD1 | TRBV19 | TGTGCCAGTAGTATCGGACAGGCTAGCAATCAGCCCCAGCATTTT | CASSIGQASNQPQHF
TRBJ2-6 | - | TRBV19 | TGTGCCAGTAGCAAGACAGGAATAAACTCTGGGGCCAACGTCCTGACTTTC | CASSKTGINSGANVLTF
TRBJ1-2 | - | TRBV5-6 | TGTGCCAGCAGCTCCCGCCCGTCTATCTATGGCTACACCTTC | CASSSRPSIYGYTF
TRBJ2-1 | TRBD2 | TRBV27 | TGTGCCAGCAGTTTCCCAGCGGGAGGTCTTAATGAGCAGTTCTTC | CASSFPAGGLNEQFF
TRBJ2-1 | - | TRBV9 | TGTGCCAGCAGCGTAGACGGTTACGGTTACAATGAGCAGTTCTTC | CASSVDGYGYNEQFF
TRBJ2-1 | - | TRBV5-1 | TGCGCCAGCAGCTTGGATCAGGGGGGCAGCTCCTACAATGAGCAGTTCTTC | CASSLDQGGSSYNEQFF
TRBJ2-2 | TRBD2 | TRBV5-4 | TGTGCCAGCAGCTCCGGAGGTAGCGGGAGGGGTATCGGGGAGCTGTTTTTT | CASSSGGSGRGIGELFF
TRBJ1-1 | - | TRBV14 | TGTGCCAGCAGCTTTAGGGCCCTGAACACTGAAGCTTTCTTT | CASSFRALNTEAFF
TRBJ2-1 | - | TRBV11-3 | TGTGCCAGCAGCTTAGTTGCAGCGAGACTACCTTCCTACAATGAGCAGTTCTTC | CASSLVAARLPSYNEQFF
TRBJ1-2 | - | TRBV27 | TGTGCCAGCAGTTCGGTGCTGGACAGCTATGGCTACACCTTC | CASSSVLDSYGYTF